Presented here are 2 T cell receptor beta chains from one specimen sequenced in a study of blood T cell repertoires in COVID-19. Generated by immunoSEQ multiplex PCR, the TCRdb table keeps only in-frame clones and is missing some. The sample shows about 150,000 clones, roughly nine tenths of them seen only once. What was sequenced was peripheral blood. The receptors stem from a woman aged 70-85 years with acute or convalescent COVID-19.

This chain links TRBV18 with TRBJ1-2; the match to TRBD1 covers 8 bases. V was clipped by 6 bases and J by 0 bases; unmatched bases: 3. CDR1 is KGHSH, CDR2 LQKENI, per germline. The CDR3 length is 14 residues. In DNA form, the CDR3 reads TGTGCCAGCTCGTCGACAGGGGCTAACTATGGCTACACCTTC. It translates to CASSSTGANYGYTF.

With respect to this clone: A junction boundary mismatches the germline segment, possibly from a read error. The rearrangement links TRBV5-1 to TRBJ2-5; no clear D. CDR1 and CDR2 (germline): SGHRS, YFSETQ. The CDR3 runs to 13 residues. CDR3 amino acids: CASSRDNQQTQYF. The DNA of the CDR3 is TGCGCCAGCAGCAGAGACAACCAACAGACCCAGTACTTC.